These 15 T cell receptor beta chains were sequenced from one sample in a study of tumor-infiltrating lymphocytes in oesophageal squamous cell carcinoma. Via MiXCR, TCRdb re-called the PCR reads, giving one row per CDR3 protein. Among about 15,000 distinct CDR3 sequences, about 50% were seen once, and the ten largest hold around 15%. Specimen: esophageal tumor tissue. The receptors derive from a male donor with esophageal squamous cell carcinoma.

The chain is built from TRBV7-2 and TRBJ1-2; 8 bases are a match to TRBD1. CDR3 size: 17 residues. After removal of 1 base from V and 5 bases from J, the junction contained 12 bases not matched to a gene. The V gene's germline CDR1 is SGHTA and CDR2 FQGNSA. In DNA form, the CDR3 reads TGTGCCAGCAGCTTAGGCCCAGGGGGCTTGCTTCGGTATGGCTACACCTTC. Its protein is CASSLGPGGLLRYGYTF.

This sequence joins TRBV7-2 and TRBJ2-5; D gene unclear. The end of the DNA fits TRBJ2-7 better, so the J call may be wrong. CDR3 length equals 15 residues. Germline values: CDR1 SGHTA, CDR2 FQGNSA. The CDR3 nucleotides read TGTGCCAGCAGCCCCCGGATGACCGGCTCCTACGAGCAGTACTTC. Encoded protein: CASSPRMTGSYEQYF.

The chain combines TRBV7-6 with TRBJ2-7, with D perhaps matching TRBD2 (6 bases). CDR3 size: 14 residues. The germline V gene encodes CDR1 SGHVS and CDR2 FNYEAQ. The V end lost 3 bases, the J end lost 2 bases, and 11 bases lay between the germline ends. CDR3 bases: TGTGCCAGCAGCTTGGGGACTCACACCTACGAGCAGTACTTC. Its translation is CASSLGTHTYEQYF.

This CDR3 reads CASSLEWGERKAYEQYF. CDR3 coding DNA: TGTGCCAGCAGTTTAGAGTGGGGAGAGAGGAAGGCCTACGAGCAGTACTTC. The chain is built from TRBV12-3 or TRBV12-4 and TRBJ2-1; tentatively, D is TRBD2 (5 bases). Near its end, the DNA agrees better with TRBJ2-7, so the J call may be wrong. The CDR3 extends over 17 amino acids.

This clonotype was counted many times. This rearrangement joins TRBV7-3 to TRBJ2-3, with D maybe TRBD2 (6 bases). The CDR3 runs to 16 residues. Trimming pared 4 bases from V and 0 bases from J, leaving 14 bases between. The germline CDR1 and CDR2 sequences are SGHTA and FQGTGA. The CDR3 loop reads CASSSRRAGSTDTQYF. The CDR3 DNA is TGTGCCAGCAGCTCTCGTCGGGCGGGGAGCACAGATACGCAGTATTTT.

About this clonotype: No conserved phenylalanine or tryptophan is present at the end of the CDR3, so a read error is the likely explanation. It is unclear where the CDR3 begins or ends on the DNA, so no DNA is shown, and the CDR3 is as TCRdb lists it. The V and J genes are TRBV7-2 and TRBJ2-4; TRBD2 reflects the table's D call only, with no check against the DNA. The CDR3 extends over 8 residues, inclusive of both ends. CDR1 and CDR2 (germline): SGHTA, FQGNSA. CDR3 region: CASIMGTS.

This clonotype was seen a single time. The chain employs TRBV6-1 and TRBJ2-1; D is undetermined. CDR3 length equals 17 residues. V lost 6 bases to trimming and J lost 5 bases, with 23 bases between them. CDR1 and CDR2 (germline): MNHNS, SASEGT. The CDR3 DNA reads as TGTGCCAGCAGAGCCGCCACGACGGCCACTTTAAACAATGAGCAGTTCTTC. As protein: CASRAATTATLNNEQFF.

The rearrangement joins TRBV12-3 or TRBV12-4 to TRBJ2-3; D perhaps matches TRBD1 (6 bases). The CDR3 spans 14 residues. V was clipped by 0 bases and J by 2 bases, with 6 bases between them. CDR3 bases: TGTGCCAGCAGTTTAGCGGGACACACAGATACGCAGTATTTT. This codes for CASSLAGHTDTQYF.

This chain connects TRBV12-3 or TRBV12-4 to TRBJ2-7, with D possibly TRBD1 on 6 matching bases. The J call is uncertain, as TRBJ2-5 better fits the DNA end. This CDR3 comprises 15 residues. CDR3 protein: CASSNRRTVQETQYF. CDR3 in DNA: TGTGCCAGCAGTAACCGAAGGACAGTACAAGAGACCCAGTACTTC.

The chain links TRBV7-6 to TRBJ2-7, with a tentative D call TRBD2 (7 bases). The end of the DNA aligns better with TRBJ2-1, so the J call may be wrong. This CDR3 comprises 15 residues. Germline V gene sequence: CDR1 SGHVS, CDR2 FNYEAQ. The chain's CDR3 is CASILKGGSYNEQFF. CDR3 DNA: TGTGCCAGCATCCTGAAGGGGGGGTCCTACAATGAGCAGTTCTTC.

V gene TRBV12-3 or TRBV12-4 combines with J gene TRBJ1-1; D uncertain. The CDR3 length is 12 residues. Deletions cut 4 bases from V and 7 bases from J, with 10 bases between. CDR3: CASSSGTSEAFF. DNA of the CDR3: TGTGCCAGCAGTTCCGGAACCAGTGAAGCTTTCTTT.

This chain links TRBV6-5 with TRBJ2-7; weak D call: TRBD1 (6 bases). The J call is in doubt because the DNA end fits TRBJ2-1 better. The CDR3 covers 16 residues. Looked up from germline, CDR1 is MNHEY and CDR2 is SVGAGI. Here the CDR3 DNA reads TGTGCCAGCAGTTACTCGAACAGGGAACCGTCTTATGAGCAGTTCTTC. It yields the protein CASSYSNREPSYEQFF.

This clonotype was recorded many times. V usage is TRBV5-6 and J usage is TRBJ2-7; D gene uncertain. Trimming took 3 bases from V and 0 from J, leaving 16 bases between them. The CDR3 has 16 residues. Germline values: CDR1 SGHDT, CDR2 YYEEEE. The CDR3 DNA is TGTGCCAGCAGCTCGTTGACTCGGTGGGGCTCCTACGAGCAGTACTTC. The encoded protein is CASSSLTRWGSYEQYF.

In its sample, this clonotype was seen many times. The rearrangement joins TRBV5-6 to TRBJ2-6, with D possibly being TRBD1 or TRBD2 (5 bases each). This CDR3 region has 15 residues. The germline V gene has CDR1 SGHDT and CDR2 YYEEEE. V lost 4 bases, J lost 4 bases, and 12 bases lay in between. The CDR3 DNA reads TGTGCCAGCAGCCAAGAGGGGAAGGGGGCCAACGTCCTGACTTTC. Encoded protein: CASSQEGKGANVLTF. The whole variable domain, filled in from reference TRBV5-6 and TRBJ2-6, reads DAGVTQSPTHLIKTRGQQVTLRCSPKSGHDTVSWYQQALGQGPQFIFQYYEEEERQRGNFPDRFSGHQFPNYSSELNVNALLLGDSALYLCASSQEGKGANVLTFGAGSRLTVL.

The rearrangement links TRBV6-4 to TRBJ2-3, with no clear D. The CDR3 loop spans 11 amino acids. Germline CDR1 and CDR2: MRHNA and SNTAGT. Trimming cost V 3 bases and J 5 bases, with 3 bases left between them. CDR3 sequence reads: CASSEGDTQYF. The CDR3 bases are TGTGCCAGCAGTGAGGGAGATACGCAGTATTTT.